This T cell receptor beta chain was retrieved from a study of T-cell memory formation after mild COVID-19 listed by TCRdb under 2021. Study-level background: TCR sequence clusters from the two donors were largely donor specific. T-cell clones expanding and contracting after mild COVID-19 in a couple of donors were tracked by longitudinal TCRalpha and TCRbeta repertoire sequencing. Two young, previously healthy adult volunteers made up the cohort, one male and one female.

This clonotype has just a few counts. Its recognized antigen is unknown. Base quality data are lacking; no much larger clone is found one base away. The CDR3 contains 13 residues, cysteine and phenylalanine counted. The entry retains the CDR3 DNA only, 39 bases that are in frame from base 1. The V and J ends are trimmed by 4 bases and 4 bases, leaving 7 bases between them. Taken from the germline V gene (reference sequence), the CDR1 and CDR2 loops are SEHNR and FQNEAQ. The sequencing machine was an Illumina NovaSeq 6000. TCRalpha and TCRbeta cDNA libraries were constructed by 5'RACE with constant-segment primers, with sample barcodes and unique molecular identifiers being introduced. Trizol reagent was used to extract RNA from every sample. The libraries were amplified in two PCR steps, and the second step added a second sample barcode and Illumina TruSeq adapters. The libraries were sequenced on an Illumina NovaSeq using 2 x 150 bp paired-end reads. In the source study's methods: The reads were demultiplexed and collapsed into UMI-guided consensus sequences using migec v1.2.7. With mixcr v2.1.11, UMI consensuses were aligned to TRA and TRB V and J templates and assembled into clonotypes. Expanded or contracted clonotypes were those called significant by both edgeR and NoisET, with noise models trained on biological replicates. For edgeR calls, the cutoffs were a false discovery rate-adjusted p below 0.01 and a log2 fold-change threshold of 1. PCA with hierarchical clustering of max-normalized trajectories of the 1000 most abundant clonotypes was used as exploratory dynamics analysis. Separately sequenced CD4+ and CD8+ repertoires were used to assign a CD4 or CD8 phenotype to each responding clone. TCRdb trimmed the raw reads at Q25, called clones with MiXCR and kept productive beta chains. Each record represents a unique CDR3 protein, reported with the most common genes and DNA among its rows. The V and J calls were determined by TCRdb, not by the authors. In this sample the table shows a few hundred thousand distinct CDR3 sequences, roughly 30% of which occur a single time. Over 10% of the sample is in the top ten clones.

The investigation overall reported the following: Some responding clones were detected in pre-infection memory, which suggested that pre-existing cross-reactive memory T cells had joined the SARS-CoV-2 response. Contracting CD4+ clones turned up mainly in the CM and EM memory subsets, whereas EMRA was where CD8+ clones were enriched. Only two mild cases were covered in the study, and larger cohorts including severe cases with pre-infection samples were considered necessary. SARS-CoV-2 specificity was not confirmed for the second-wave clones peaking on day 37. Clones that contracted from day 15 to 85 showed balanced CD4/CD8 phenotypes, whereas a second wave of clones that expanded from day 15 to 37 leaned towards CD4+.

PBMCs were isolated by Ficoll-Paque density gradient centrifugation. The source is an adult woman who had mild COVID-19 (a few samples of this study predate the infection). The sample titles of this study are shuffled in the database, so cell type and time point are left out; the donor was told from shared clones. Specimen: PBMCs or a T cell subset sorted from them (not recorded which). The chain is made from TRBV7-9 and TRBJ2-2; the D gene lacks a confident call. In nucleotides, the sequence is TGTGCCAGCAGCTCCGGCTCCACCGGGGAGCTGTTTTTT. Its coded protein is CASSSGSTGELFF.